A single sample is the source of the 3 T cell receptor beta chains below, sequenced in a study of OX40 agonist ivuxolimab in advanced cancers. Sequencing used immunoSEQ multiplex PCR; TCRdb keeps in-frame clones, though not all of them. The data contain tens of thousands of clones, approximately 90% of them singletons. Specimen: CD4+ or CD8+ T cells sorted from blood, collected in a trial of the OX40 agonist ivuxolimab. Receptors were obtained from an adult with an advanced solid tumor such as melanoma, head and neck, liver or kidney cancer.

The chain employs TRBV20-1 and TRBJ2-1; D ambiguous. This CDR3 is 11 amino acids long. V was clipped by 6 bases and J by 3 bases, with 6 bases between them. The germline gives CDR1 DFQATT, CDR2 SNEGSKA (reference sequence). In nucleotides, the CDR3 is TGCAGTGCCCTTGACTACAATGAGCAGTTCTTC. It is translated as CSALDYNEQFF.

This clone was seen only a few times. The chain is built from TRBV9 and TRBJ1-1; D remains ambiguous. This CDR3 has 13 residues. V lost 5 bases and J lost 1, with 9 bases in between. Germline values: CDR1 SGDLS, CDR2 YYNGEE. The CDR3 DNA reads TGTGCCAGCAGTCCCGGGCCGAACACTGAAGCTTTCTTT. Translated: CASSPGPNTEAFF.

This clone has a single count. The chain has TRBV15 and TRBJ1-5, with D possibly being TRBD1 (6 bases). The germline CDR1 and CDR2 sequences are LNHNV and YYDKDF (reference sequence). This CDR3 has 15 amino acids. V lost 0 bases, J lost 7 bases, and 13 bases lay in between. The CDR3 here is CATSREGAQGQPQHF. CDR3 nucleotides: TGTGCCACCAGCAGAGAAGGGGCGCAGGGGCAGCCCCAGCATTTT.